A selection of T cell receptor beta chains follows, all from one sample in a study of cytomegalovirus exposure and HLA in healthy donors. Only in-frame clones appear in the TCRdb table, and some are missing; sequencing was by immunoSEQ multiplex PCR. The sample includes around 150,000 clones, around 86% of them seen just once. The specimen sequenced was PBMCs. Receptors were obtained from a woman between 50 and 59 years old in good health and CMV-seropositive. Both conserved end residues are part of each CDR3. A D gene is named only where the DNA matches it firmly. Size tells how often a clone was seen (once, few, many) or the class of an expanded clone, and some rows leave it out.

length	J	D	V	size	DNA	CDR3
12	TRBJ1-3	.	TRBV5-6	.	TGTGCCAGCAGCTTGCAGGGAAACACCATATATTTT	CASSLQGNTIYF
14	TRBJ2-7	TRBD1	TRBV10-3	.	TGTGCCATCAGGACCGGACAGGGTAGCTACGAGCAGTACTTC	CAIRTGQGSYEQYF
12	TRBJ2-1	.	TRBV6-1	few	TGTAAAACCGGGACTTCCTACAATGAGCAGTTCTTC	CKTGTSYNEQFF
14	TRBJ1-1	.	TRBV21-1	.	TGTGCCAGACCGTGGTCGGGGGAGGGCACTGAAGCTTTCTTT	CARPWSGEGTEAFF
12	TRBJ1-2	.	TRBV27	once	TGTGCCAGCAGTTTCTCAGGGCAACGCTACACCTTC	CASSFSGQRYTF
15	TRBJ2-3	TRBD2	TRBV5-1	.	TGCGCCAGCAGCTCGGGGGGTCGTAGCACAGATACGCAGTATTTT	CASSSGGRSTDTQYF
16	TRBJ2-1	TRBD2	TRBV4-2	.	TGTGCCAGCAGCCAACTCACGGGACTAGCGGACTTAGAGCAGTTCTTC	CASSQLTGLADLEQFF
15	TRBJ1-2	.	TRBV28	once	TGTGCCAGCAGTTTACTGGGGGGAACTAACTATGGCTACACCTTC	CASSLLGGTNYGYTF
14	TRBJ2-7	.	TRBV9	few	TGTGCCAGCAGCCTCTTCACGGGCTCCTACGAGCAGTACTTC	CASSLFTGSYEQYF
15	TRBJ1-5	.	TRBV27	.	TGTGCCAGCAGTTTACAGGGGTATAGCAATCAGCCCCAGCATTTT	CASSLQGYSNQPQHF
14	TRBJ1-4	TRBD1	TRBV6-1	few	TGTGCCAGCAGATACCAGGGGGCTAATGAAAAACTGTTTTTT	CASRYQGANEKLFF
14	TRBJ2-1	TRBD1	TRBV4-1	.	TGCGCCAGCAGCCAAATCATACAGGGGAATGAGCAGTTCTTC	CASSQIIQGNEQFF
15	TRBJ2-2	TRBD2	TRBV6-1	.	TGTGCCAGCAGTGACAGCGGGGGGGACACCGGGGAGCTGTTTTTT	CASSDSGGDTGELFF
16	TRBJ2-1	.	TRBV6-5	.	TGTGCCAGCAGTTACTCGAAATTAGGGGGAGGGATTGAGCAGTTCTTC	CASSYSKLGGGIEQFF
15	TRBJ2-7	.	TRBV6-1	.	TGTGCCAGCAGCCTAACAGGGTGGGATGGCTACGAGCAGTACTTC	CASSLTGWDGYEQYF
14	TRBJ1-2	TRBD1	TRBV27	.	TGTGCCAGCAGTCCGATGACAGGGGAGTATGGCTACACCTTC	CASSPMTGEYGYTF
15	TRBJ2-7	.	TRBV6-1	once	TGTGCCAGCAGTGAATTTTGGACAGAATTCTACGAGCAGTACTTC	CASSEFWTEFYEQYF
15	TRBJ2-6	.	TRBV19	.	TGTGCCAGTAGTACTCCAACCTACCCAGCCAACGTCCTGACTTTC	CASSTPTYPANVLTF
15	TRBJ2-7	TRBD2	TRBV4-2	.	TGTGCCAGCAGCCGCGGGACTAGCGTTCGGAGCGAGCAGTACTTC	CASSRGTSVRSEQYF
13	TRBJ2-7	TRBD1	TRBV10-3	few	TGTGCCATCAGGACAGGGGGCGCCCCCGAGCAGTACTTC	CAIRTGGAPEQYF
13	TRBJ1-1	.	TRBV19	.	TGTGCCAGTAGGGGACACCTGAACACTGAAGCTTTCTTT	CASRGHLNTEAFF
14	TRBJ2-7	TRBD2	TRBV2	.	TGTGCCAGCCGCGACCAGCGGGAGTTCCACGAGCAGTACTTC	CASRDQREFHEQYF
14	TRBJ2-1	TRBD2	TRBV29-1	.	TGCAGCGTTTCAGCGGGGGGGACCTACAATGAGCAGTTCTTC	CSVSAGGTYNEQFF
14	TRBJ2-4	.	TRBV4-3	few	TGCGCCAGCAGCCAGGAGTACAGGTTAAACATTCAGTACTTC	CASSQEYRLNIQYF
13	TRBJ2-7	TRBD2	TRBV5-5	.	TGTGCCAGCAGCCCGGGGAGGGCTTACGAGCAGTACTTC	CASSPGRAYEQYF
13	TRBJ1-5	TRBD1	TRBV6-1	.	TGTGCCAGCAGGGAGGGGGCCGGTCAGCCCCAGCATTTT	CASREGAGQPQHF
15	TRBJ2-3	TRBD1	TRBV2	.	TGTGCCAGCTCTACCGGACAGGGCGTTGGGGATACGCAGTATTTT	CASSTGQGVGDTQYF
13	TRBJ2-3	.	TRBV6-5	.	TGTGCCAGCAGAACAGGGAGCACAGATACGCAGTATTTT	CASRTGSTDTQYF
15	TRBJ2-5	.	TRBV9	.	TGTGCCAGCAGCGCATTCGCTGACAGCCAAGAGACCCAGTACTTC	CASSAFADSQETQYF
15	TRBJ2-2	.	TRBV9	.	TGTGCCAGCAGCGTAGACTTTGGCGGCACCGGGGAGCTGTTTTTT	CASSVDFGGTGELFF
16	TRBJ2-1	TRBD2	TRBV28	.	TGTGCCAGCAGTTTATGGCGGGAGGGCCGGGGGAATGAGCAGTTCTTC	CASSLWREGRGNEQFF
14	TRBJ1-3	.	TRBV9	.	TGTGCCAGCAGCAGGCCCGGGACTGGAAACACCATATATTTT	CASSRPGTGNTIYF
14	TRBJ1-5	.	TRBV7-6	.	TGTGCCAGCAGCCCTATCACGGGCAATCAGCCCCAGCATTTT	CASSPITGNQPQHF
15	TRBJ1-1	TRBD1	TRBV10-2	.	TGCGCCAGCAGTGGGCTGACAGGGGGGAACACTGAAGCTTTCTTT	CASSGLTGGNTEAFF
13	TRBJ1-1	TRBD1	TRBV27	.	TGTGCCAGCAGTAGACAGGGGAACACTGAAGCTTTCTTT	CASSRQGNTEAFF
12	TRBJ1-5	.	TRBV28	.	TGTGCCAGCAGGGGGCCGAATCAGCCCCAGCATTTT	CASRGPNQPQHF
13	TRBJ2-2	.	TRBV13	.	TGTGCCAGCAGCCCTAAGAACACCGGGGAGCTGTTTTTT	CASSPKNTGELFF
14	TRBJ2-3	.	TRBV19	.	TGTGCCAGTAGGGATTCTTTGGGGGGAGATACGCAGTATTTT	CASRDSLGGDTQYF
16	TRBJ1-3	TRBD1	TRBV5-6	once	TGTGCCAGCAGCCATTACAGGGGAAACTCTGGAAACACCATATATTTT	CASSHYRGNSGNTIYF
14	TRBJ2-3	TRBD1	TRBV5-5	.	TGTGCCAGCAGCTTGGCAGGGGGAGTAGATACGCAGTATTTT	CASSLAGGVDTQYF
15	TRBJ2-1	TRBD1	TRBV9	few	TGTGCCAGCAGCGTGTGGAGACAGGGGGGGGATGAGCAGTTCTTC	CASSVWRQGGDEQFF
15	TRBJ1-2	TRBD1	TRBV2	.	TGTGCCAGCAGTGACCTGGGACAGGGAGAGGAGGGCTACACCTTC	CASSDLGQGEEGYTF
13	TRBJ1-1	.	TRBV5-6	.	TGTGCCAGCAGCCCACGGAGGGGAACTGAAGCTTTCTTT	CASSPRRGTEAFF
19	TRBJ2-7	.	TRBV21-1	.	TGTGCCAGCAGCAAAGGGGAAGCAGGGGTTCCGGGCGGTACCTACGAGCAGTACTTC	CASSKGEAGVPGGTYEQYF
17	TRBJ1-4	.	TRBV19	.	TGTGCCAGAAGTATGGTAAGAGGTGGCAGGGATTATGAAAAACTGTTTTTT	CARSMVRGGRDYEKLFF
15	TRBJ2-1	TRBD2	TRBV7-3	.	TGTGCCAGCAGCTTGGGACTAGCGGGTTCCAATGAGCAGTTCTTC	CASSLGLAGSNEQFF